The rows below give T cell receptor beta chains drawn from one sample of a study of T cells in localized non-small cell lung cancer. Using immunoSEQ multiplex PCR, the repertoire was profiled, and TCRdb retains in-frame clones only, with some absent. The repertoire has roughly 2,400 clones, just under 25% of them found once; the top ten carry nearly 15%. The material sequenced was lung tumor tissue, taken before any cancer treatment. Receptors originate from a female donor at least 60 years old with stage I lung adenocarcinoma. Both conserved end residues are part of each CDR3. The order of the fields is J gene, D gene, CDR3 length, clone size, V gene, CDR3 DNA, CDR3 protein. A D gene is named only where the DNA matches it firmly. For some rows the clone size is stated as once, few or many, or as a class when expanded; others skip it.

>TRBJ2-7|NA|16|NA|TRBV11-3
TGTGCCAGCAGCACGCAACCCAGGACAGTCTCCTACGAGCAGTACTTC
CASSTQPRTVSYEQYF
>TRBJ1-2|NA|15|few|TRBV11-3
TGTGCCAGCAGCCCTCGGCTACAAGCTAACTATGGCTACACCTTC
CASSPRLQANYGYTF
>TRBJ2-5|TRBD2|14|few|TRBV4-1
TGCGCCAGCAGCCGGGGACTAGGACAAGAGACCCAGTACTTC
CASSRGLGQETQYF
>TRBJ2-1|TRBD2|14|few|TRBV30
TGTGCCTGGACCTTGGGACTAGCGGGGGCCGAGCAGTTCTTC
CAWTLGLAGAEQFF
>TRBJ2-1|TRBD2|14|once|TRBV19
TGTGCCAGTAGTATAGCTCGACTAGCGGCTGAGCAGTTCTTC
CASSIARLAAEQFF
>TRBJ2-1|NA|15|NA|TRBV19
TGTGCCAGTAGTATTCGGAGGGGGGATTACAATGAGCAGTTCTTC
CASSIRRGDYNEQFF
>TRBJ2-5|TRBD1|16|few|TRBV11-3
TGTGCCAGCATCCCCCACTGGGACAGGGGGGGCGAGACCCAGTACTTC
CASIPHWDRGGETQYF
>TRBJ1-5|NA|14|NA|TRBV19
TGTGCCAGTAGTTTGGCAGGGACGGGTCAGCCCCAGCATTTT
CASSLAGTGQPQHF
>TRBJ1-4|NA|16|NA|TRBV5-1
TGCGCCAGCAGCTTAGGCGGTGTGGGTAAGAATGAAAAACTGTTTTTT
CASSLGGVGKNEKLFF
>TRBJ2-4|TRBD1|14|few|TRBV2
TGTGCCAGCGAAGGTTGGGCTACAGGGGACATTCAGTACTTC
CASEGWATGDIQYF
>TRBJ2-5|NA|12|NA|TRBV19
TGTGCCAGTAGTTACGGGGGAGAGACCCAGTACTTC
CASSYGGETQYF
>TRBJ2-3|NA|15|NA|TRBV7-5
TGTGCCAGCAGCTCGGACAATGCTTACACAGATACGCAGTATTTT
CASSSDNAYTDTQYF
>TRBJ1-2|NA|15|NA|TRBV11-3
TGTGCCAGCAGCTTGATGGGGGGTCGGGCATATGGCTACACCTTC
CASSLMGGRAYGYTF
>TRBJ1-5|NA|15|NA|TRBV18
TGTGCCAGCTCACAGTCCCCAGAGAGCAATCAGCCCCAGCATTTT
CASSQSPESNQPQHF
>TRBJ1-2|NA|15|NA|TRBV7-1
TGTGCCAGCAGCTTAGAGGCAGGGGCTAACTATGGCTACACCTTC
CASSLEAGANYGYTF
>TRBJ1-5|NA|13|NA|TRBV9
TGTGCCAGCAAGGCGAATAGCAATCAGCCCCAGCATTTT
CASKANSNQPQHF
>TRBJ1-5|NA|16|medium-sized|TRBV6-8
TGTGCCAGCGCCAAAGGGGAGGGGAATAGCAATCAGCCCCAGCATTTT
CASAKGEGNSNQPQHF
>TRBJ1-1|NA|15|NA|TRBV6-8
TGTGCCAGCAGTCCCTATCCAAATCCGTCCGGGGAAGCTTTCTTT
CASSPYPNPSGEAFF
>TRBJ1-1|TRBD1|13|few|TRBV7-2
TGTGCCAGCAGCCGTGACAGGGGAGGTGAAGCTTTCTTT
CASSRDRGGEAFF
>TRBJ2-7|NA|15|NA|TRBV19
TGTGCCAGTAGTATCTCACCGGGAGAGAACTACGAGCAGTACTTC
CASSISPGENYEQYF
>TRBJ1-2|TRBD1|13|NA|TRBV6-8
TGTGCCAGCAGTAGAGGGGGCACTCATGGCTACACCTTC
CASSRGGTHGYTF
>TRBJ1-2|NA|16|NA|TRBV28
TGTGCCAGCAGCCCAGCGGACGGTTCCCAGGCCTATGGCTACACCTTC
CASSPADGSQAYGYTF
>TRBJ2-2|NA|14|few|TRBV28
TGTGCCAGCTCGGAGCCAGGACCCACCGGGGAGCTGTTTTTT
CASSEPGPTGELFF
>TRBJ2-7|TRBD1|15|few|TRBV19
TGTGCCAGTAGTTTCGGGACAGGGGAAACCTACGAGCAGTACTTC
CASSFGTGETYEQYF
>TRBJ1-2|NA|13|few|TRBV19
TGTGCCAGTAGCGACAGGAGGACTGGTGGCTACACCTTC
CASSDRRTGGYTF
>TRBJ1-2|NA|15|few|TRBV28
TGTGCCAGCACCAGATGGGGGGGACACCTCTATGGCTACACCTTC
CASTRWGGHLYGYTF
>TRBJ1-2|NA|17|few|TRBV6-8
TGTGCCAGCAGTTGGGTTAGCCGCATCGGAAAGACCTATGGCTACACCTTC
CASSWVSRIGKTYGYTF
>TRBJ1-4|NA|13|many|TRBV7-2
TGTGCCAGCAGCTTCGCGGGGCGGGAAAAACTGTTTTTT
CASSFAGREKLFF
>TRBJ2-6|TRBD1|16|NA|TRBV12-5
TGTGCTAGTGGTTCCGGGACAGGGGCTGGGGCCAACGTCCTGACTTTC
CASGSGTGAGANVLTF
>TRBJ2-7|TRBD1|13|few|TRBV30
TGTGCCTGGAGAACAAAAGGGACAGACGGGCAGTACTTC
CAWRTKGTDGQYF
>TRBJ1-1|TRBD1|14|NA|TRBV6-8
TGTGCCATCAGTGACTTCGACAGGGGGCATGAAGCTTTCTTT
CAISDFDRGHEAFF
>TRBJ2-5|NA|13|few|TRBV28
TGTGCCAGCCGATTTGCCAACCAAGAGACCCAGTACTTC
CASRFANQETQYF
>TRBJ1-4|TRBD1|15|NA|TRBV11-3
TGTGCCAGCAGCTCCAAACAGGGGGCAGGGGAAAAACTGTTTTTT
CASSSKQGAGEKLFF
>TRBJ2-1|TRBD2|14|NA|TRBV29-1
TGCAGCGTTGACCTAGCGGGTAGTGGGAATGAGCAGTTCTTC
CSVDLAGSGNEQFF
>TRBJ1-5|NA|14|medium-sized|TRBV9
TGTGCCAGCAGCGAGAAGGATAGCAATCAGCCCCAGCATTTT
CASSEKDSNQPQHF
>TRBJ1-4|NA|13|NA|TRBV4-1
TGCGCCAGCAGCCAAGGGGGATGGGAGAAACTGTTTTTT
CASSQGGWEKLFF
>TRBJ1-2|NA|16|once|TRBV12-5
TGTGCTAGTGGTTTGGTAGCAAGTATGGGAGGCGGGGGCTACACCTTC
CASGLVASMGGGGYTF
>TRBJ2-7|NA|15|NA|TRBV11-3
TGTGCCAGCAGCTTCCTCCTCGAGATAGCCTACGAGCAGTACTTC
CASSFLLEIAYEQYF
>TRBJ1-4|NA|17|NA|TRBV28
TGTGCCAGCAGATCGCGGACCCCAGGGGCAACTAATGAAAAACTGTTTTTT
CASRSRTPGATNEKLFF
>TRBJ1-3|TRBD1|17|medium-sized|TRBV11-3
TGTGCCAGCAGCTACGTACAGGGGTTATGGTCTGGAAACACCATATATTTT
CASSYVQGLWSGNTIYF
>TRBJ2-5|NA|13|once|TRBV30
TGTGCCTGGGGGAGGAGGACTCGAGAGACCCAGTACTTC
CAWGRRTRETQYF
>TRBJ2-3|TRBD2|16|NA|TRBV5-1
TGCGCCAGCAGCTCCTCTAGGTTTACGGGGGGAGATACGCAGTATTTT
CASSSSRFTGGDTQYF
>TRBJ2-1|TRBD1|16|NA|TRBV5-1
TGCGCCAGCAGCACATACTCGGGACAGGGGAGTAGGGAGCAGTTCTTC
CASSTYSGQGSREQFF
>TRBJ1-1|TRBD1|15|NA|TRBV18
TGTGCCAGCTCACAATTCGAAGACAGGGAAGTTGAAGCTTTCTTT
CASSQFEDREVEAFF
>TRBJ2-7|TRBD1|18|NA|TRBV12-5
TGTGCTAGTGGTTTGGTACCGGCCACAGGGGTTCCCTCCTACGAGCAGTACTTC
CASGLVPATGVPSYEQYF
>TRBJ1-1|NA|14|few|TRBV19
TGTGCCAGTAGAACCCCGGGGGGGGCTGGTGAAGCTTTCTTT
CASRTPGGAGEAFF
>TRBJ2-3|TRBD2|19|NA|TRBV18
TGTGCCAGCTCACCCCCTGGACTGAAGCGGGGGGGTTTAACAGATACGCAGTATTTT
CASSPPGLKRGGLTDTQYF
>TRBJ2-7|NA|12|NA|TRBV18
TGTGCCAGCTCACCAGCCCCCCTCGAGCAGTACTTC
CASSPAPLEQYF
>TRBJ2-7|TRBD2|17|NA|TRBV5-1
TGCGCCAGCAAACCGGGTCCTAGCGGGACCCTTGGATACGAGCAGTACTTC
CASKPGPSGTLGYEQYF
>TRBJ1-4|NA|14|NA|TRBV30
TGTGCCTGCCCCGGCGGGGGGCGAGGCGAGGGGCTGTTTTTT
CACPGGGRGEGLFF
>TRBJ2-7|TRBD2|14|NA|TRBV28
TGTGCCAGCAGTTCACTAGCGGGAGTTAACGAGCAGTACTTC
CASSSLAGVNEQYF
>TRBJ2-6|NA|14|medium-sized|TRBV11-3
TGTGCCAGCAGCTTTGGAGCGGGGGCCAACGTCCTGACTTTC
CASSFGAGANVLTF
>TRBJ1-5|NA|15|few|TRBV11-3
TGTGCCAGCAGCCTAGACCGGGCCCCCAATCAGCCCCAGCATTTT
CASSLDRAPNQPQHF
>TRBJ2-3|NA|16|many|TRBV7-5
TGTGCCAGCAGCTTATGGACTAGCGGAAGCACAGATACGCAGTATTTT
CASSLWTSGSTDTQYF
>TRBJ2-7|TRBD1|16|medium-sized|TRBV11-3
TGTGCCAGCAGCCAAACCGGGACAGCGATATACTACGAGCAGTACTTC
CASSQTGTAIYYEQYF
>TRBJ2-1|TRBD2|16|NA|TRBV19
TGTGCCAGTAGTATAGCAAGGACTAGTCTGTTATCTGAGCAGTTCTTC
CASSIARTSLLSEQFF
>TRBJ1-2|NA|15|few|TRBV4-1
TGCGCCAGCAGCCCTAACAGACAGCTGAACTATGGCTACACCTTC
CASSPNRQLNYGYTF
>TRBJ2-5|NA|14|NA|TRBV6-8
TGTGCCAGCAGTTCGGCAGGTCTTGGGGAGACCCAGTACTTC
CASSSAGLGETQYF
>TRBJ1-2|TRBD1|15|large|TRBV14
TGTGCCAGCAGCCAAGGAGTAAGGACAGGGGCTGGCTACACCTTC
CASSQGVRTGAGYTF